The rows below give T cell receptor beta chains drawn from one sample of a study of CD8 T cells in ankylosing spondylitis. Using its own MiXCR run on the 5' RACE reads, TCRdb lists one record per CDR3 protein. The sample holds roughly 200,000 distinct CDR3 sequences, roughly 12% seen once. Material: blood, either unsorted or a sorted T cell fraction (not recorded which). All receptors derive from a male donor with ankylosing spondylitis or in good health (not recorded which). The CDR3 runs from the conserved cysteine through the conserved F or W. The D gene is left open where the match is weak. Not all rows give a size; the values are once, few, many and, for expanded clones, a class.

D gene: TRBD2
J gene: TRBJ2-1
clone size: many
V gene: TRBV20-1
CDR3 protein: CSASPSGSPNEQFF
CDR3 DNA: TGCAGTGCTAGCCCTAGCGGGAGCCCCAATGAGCAGTTCTTC

D gene: .
J gene: TRBJ1-1
clone size: many
V gene: TRBV25-1
CDR3 protein: CASSATENTEAFF
CDR3 DNA: TGTGCCAGCAGTGCGACGGAGAACACTGAAGCTTTCTTT

D gene: TRBD1
J gene: TRBJ2-7
clone size: .
V gene: TRBV11-2
CDR3 protein: CASSLVQGAVYEQYF
CDR3 DNA: TGTGCCAGCAGCTTAGTTCAGGGGGCAGTCTACGAGCAGTACTTC

D gene: .
J gene: TRBJ2-1
clone size: many
V gene: TRBV4-1
CDR3 protein: CASSQEVGNEQFF
CDR3 DNA: TGCGCCAGCAGCCAAGAAGTAGGGAATGAGCAGTTCTTC

D gene: .
J gene: TRBJ2-3
clone size: .
V gene: TRBV12-3/TRBV12-4
CDR3 protein: CASSSALSTDTQYF
CDR3 DNA: TGTGCCAGCAGTTCGGCCTTAAGCACAGATACGCAGTATTTT

D gene: TRBD1
J gene: TRBJ2-3
clone size: .
V gene: TRBV10-3
CDR3 protein: CAISDGSPDRGLYTQYF
CDR3 DNA: TGTGCCATCAGTGATGGTTCCCCGGACAGGGGACTTTATACGCAGTATTTT

D gene: .
J gene: TRBJ2-1
clone size: many
V gene: TRBV4-1
CDR3 protein: CASSQDSEEGEQFF
CDR3 DNA: TGCGCCAGCAGCCAAGATAGCGAGGAGGGTGAGCAGTTCTTC

D gene: TRBD2
J gene: TRBJ2-7
clone size: few
V gene: TRBV6-4
CDR3 protein: CASSDRVGGSSYEQYF
CDR3 DNA: TGTGCCAGCAGTGATCGAGTCGGGGGGAGCTCCTACGAGCAGTACTTC

D gene: TRBD2
J gene: TRBJ2-7
clone size: many
V gene: TRBV27
CDR3 protein: CASSPASGTEWGNEQYF
CDR3 DNA: TGTGCCAGCAGTCCGGCTAGCGGGACCGAGTGGGGTAACGAGCAGTACTTC

D gene: .
J gene: TRBJ1-3
clone size: few
V gene: TRBV5-1
CDR3 protein: CASRHDGGTGNTIYF
CDR3 DNA: TGCGCCAGCAGACACGACGGGGGAACTGGAAACACCATATATTTT

D gene: .
J gene: TRBJ1-1
clone size: few
V gene: TRBV20-1
CDR3 protein: CSARRMGTEAFF
CDR3 DNA: TGCAGTGCTAGGCGGATGGGGACTGAAGCTTTCTTT

D gene: .
J gene: TRBJ1-2
clone size: .
V gene: TRBV6-1
CDR3 protein: CASSPSLHYGYTF
CDR3 DNA: TGTGCCAGCAGTCCGTCGTTGCACTATGGCTACACCTTC

D gene: .
J gene: TRBJ2-7
clone size: .
V gene: TRBV6-5
CDR3 protein: CASSYYEDYEQYF
CDR3 DNA: TGTGCCAGCAGTTACTATGAGGACTACGAGCAGTACTTC

D gene: TRBD1
J gene: TRBJ2-7
clone size: few
V gene: TRBV7-9
CDR3 protein: CASSFSGTVTYEQYF
CDR3 DNA: TGTGCCAGCAGCTTTTCCGGGACAGTAACCTACGAGCAGTACTTC

D gene: .
J gene: TRBJ2-4
clone size: many
V gene: TRBV6-6
CDR3 protein: CASSYSMITYPTNIQYF
CDR3 DNA: TGTGCCAGCAGTTACTCGATGATCACCTACCCCACAAACATTCAGTACTTC

D gene: TRBD1
J gene: TRBJ2-5
clone size: .
V gene: TRBV3-1
CDR3 protein: CASSQLTGSQETQYF
CDR3 DNA: TGTGCCAGCAGCCAATTGACAGGGTCGCAAGAGACCCAGTACTTC

D gene: TRBD1
J gene: TRBJ2-2
clone size: .
V gene: TRBV5-1
CDR3 protein: CASSLVSGQVMRTGELFF
CDR3 DNA: TGCGCCAGCAGCTTGGTTTCGGGACAGGTCATGAGGACCGGGGAGCTGTTTTTT

D gene: TRBD1
J gene: TRBJ2-4
clone size: few
V gene: TRBV7-6
CDR3 protein: CASSSSTGGAKNIQYF
CDR3 DNA: TGTGCCAGCAGCTCTTCGACAGGGGGGGCCAAAAACATTCAGTACTTC

D gene: .
J gene: TRBJ1-4
clone size: few
V gene: TRBV9
CDR3 protein: CASSVNREGEKLFF
CDR3 DNA: TGTGCCAGCAGCGTAAACAGGGAGGGGGAAAAACTGTTTTTT

D gene: .
J gene: TRBJ2-7
clone size: few
V gene: TRBV4-1
CDR3 protein: CASSQEGGARYEQYF
CDR3 DNA: TGCGCCAGCAGCCAAGAGGGAGGAGCCAGGTACGAGCAGTACTTC

D gene: .
J gene: TRBJ2-2
clone size: .
V gene: TRBV27
CDR3 protein: CASSLGVINTGELFF
CDR3 DNA: TGTGCCAGCAGTTTAGGAGTCATAAACACCGGGGAGCTGTTTTTT

D gene: .
J gene: TRBJ2-1
clone size: few
V gene: TRBV6-5
CDR3 protein: CASSYSLSGVGYNEQFF
CDR3 DNA: TGTGCCAGCAGTTACTCACTTTCCGGGGTGGGCTACAATGAGCAGTTCTTC

D gene: TRBD2
J gene: TRBJ2-7
clone size: few
V gene: TRBV7-2
CDR3 protein: CASSSTSGYYEQYF
CDR3 DNA: TGTGCCAGCAGCTCGACTAGCGGGTACTACGAGCAGTACTTC

D gene: .
J gene: TRBJ2-7
clone size: .
V gene: TRBV29-1
CDR3 protein: CSVRGTYDYEQYF
CDR3 DNA: TGCAGCGTTAGAGGGACGTACGACTACGAGCAGTACTTC

D gene: .
J gene: TRBJ2-3
clone size: many
V gene: TRBV7-2
CDR3 protein: CASSLTPLDTQYF
CDR3 DNA: TGTGCCAGCAGCTTGACGCCTTTGGATACGCAGTATTTT

D gene: .
J gene: TRBJ1-2
clone size: .
V gene: TRBV20-1
CDR3 protein: CSARTDLNYGYTF
CDR3 DNA: TGCAGTGCTCGGACAGATCTTAACTATGGCTACACCTTC

D gene: TRBD2
J gene: TRBJ2-7
clone size: few
V gene: TRBV13
CDR3 protein: CASSLKGGGPYEQYF
CDR3 DNA: TGTGCCAGCAGCTTAAAGGGCGGGGGTCCCTACGAGCAGTACTTC

D gene: TRBD2
J gene: TRBJ2-3
clone size: few
V gene: TRBV5-1
CDR3 protein: CASSLDSGSFADTQYF
CDR3 DNA: TGCGCCAGCAGCTTGGATAGCGGGAGTTTTGCAGATACGCAGTATTTT

D gene: .
J gene: TRBJ1-1
clone size: .
V gene: TRBV4-1
CDR3 protein: CASSPPGFSEAFF
CDR3 DNA: TGCGCCAGCAGCCCCCCCGGGTTTTCTGAAGCTTTCTTT

D gene: .
J gene: TRBJ2-3
clone size: many
V gene: TRBV4-1
CDR3 protein: CASSQGLGNTQYF
CDR3 DNA: TGCGCCAGCAGCCAAGGACTCGGAAATACGCAGTATTTT

D gene: TRBD1
J gene: TRBJ2-2
clone size: .
V gene: TRBV29-1
CDR3 protein: CSVQGALTGELFF
CDR3 DNA: TGCAGCGTCCAGGGGGCGCTGACCGGGGAGCTGTTTTTT

D gene: .
J gene: TRBJ1-4
clone size: few
V gene: TRBV6-1
CDR3 protein: CASSGTREANEKLFF
CDR3 DNA: TGTGCCAGCAGTGGGACGAGGGAGGCTAATGAAAAACTGTTTTTT

D gene: TRBD2
J gene: TRBJ2-2
clone size: .
V gene: TRBV6-4
CDR3 protein: CASSPGTSGSANTGELFF
CDR3 DNA: TGTGCCAGCAGTCCCGGGACTAGCGGGAGCGCGAACACCGGGGAGCTGTTTTTT

D gene: TRBD2
J gene: TRBJ2-2
clone size: few
V gene: TRBV11-2
CDR3 protein: CASSPLGLANTGELFF
CDR3 DNA: TGTGCCAGCAGCCCCCTGGGACTAGCGAACACCGGGGAGCTGTTTTTT

D gene: .
J gene: TRBJ2-1
clone size: .
V gene: TRBV7-9
CDR3 protein: CASSSPKTANSQFF
CDR3 DNA: TGTGCCAGCAGCTCCCCGAAGACGGCCAATTCGCAGTTCTTC

D gene: .
J gene: TRBJ2-5
clone size: many
V gene: TRBV24-1
CDR3 protein: CATSDGTPGETQYF
CDR3 DNA: TGTGCCACCAGTGACGGGACTCCTGGAGAGACCCAGTACTTC

D gene: TRBD1
J gene: TRBJ1-1
clone size: many
V gene: TRBV7-6
CDR3 protein: CASSPRDSMNTEAFF
CDR3 DNA: TGTGCCAGCAGCCCCCGGGACAGCATGAACACTGAAGCTTTCTTT

D gene: TRBD1
J gene: TRBJ2-1
clone size: .
V gene: TRBV7-9
CDR3 protein: CASSTPRTGELLGKQFF
CDR3 DNA: TGTGCCAGCAGCACGCCCCGGACAGGGGAGTTGCTGGGGAAGCAGTTCTTC

D gene: TRBD1
J gene: TRBJ1-1
clone size: few
V gene: TRBV14
CDR3 protein: CASSQVRTGAGTEAFF
CDR3 DNA: TGTGCCAGCAGCCAAGTTCGGACAGGGGCAGGTACTGAAGCTTTCTTT

D gene: .
J gene: TRBJ2-2
clone size: .
V gene: TRBV27
CDR3 protein: CASSLSALYTGELFF
CDR3 DNA: TGTGCCAGCAGTTTATCGGCCCTATACACCGGGGAGCTGTTTTTT

D gene: .
J gene: TRBJ2-2
clone size: few
V gene: TRBV6-5
CDR3 protein: CASSNRVKSTGELFF
CDR3 DNA: TGTGCCAGCAGTAACAGGGTTAAGAGCACCGGGGAGCTGTTTTTT

D gene: TRBD2
J gene: TRBJ2-3
clone size: .
V gene: TRBV12-5
CDR3 protein: CASGPPAGGTDTQYF
CDR3 DNA: TGTGCTAGTGGTCCGCCCGCGGGGGGCACAGATACGCAGTATTTT

D gene: TRBD1
J gene: TRBJ1-4
clone size: few
V gene: TRBV4-1
CDR3 protein: CASSQEDRDSEKLFF
CDR3 DNA: TGCGCCAGCAGCCAAGAGGACAGGGACTCGGAAAAACTGTTTTTT

D gene: .
J gene: TRBJ2-1
clone size: .
V gene: TRBV20-1
CDR3 protein: CSARTRSRPIYYNEQFF
CDR3 DNA: TGCAGTGCTAGGACCCGGTCACGCCCCATCTATTACAATGAGCAGTTCTTC

D gene: .
J gene: TRBJ2-3
clone size: many
V gene: TRBV6-5
CDR3 protein: CASSYSRGSTDTQYF
CDR3 DNA: TGTGCCAGCAGTTACTCGAGGGGGAGCACAGATACGCAGTATTTT

D gene: .
J gene: TRBJ2-1
clone size: few
V gene: TRBV7-9
CDR3 protein: CASSLESRAEQFF
CDR3 DNA: TGTGCCAGCAGCTTAGAGAGTAGGGCTGAGCAGTTCTTC

D gene: .
J gene: TRBJ2-7
clone size: few
V gene: TRBV19
CDR3 protein: CASSIAEGYEQYF
CDR3 DNA: TGTGCCAGTAGTATAGCCGAGGGCTACGAGCAGTACTTC

D gene: .
J gene: TRBJ2-3
clone size: many
V gene: TRBV27
CDR3 protein: CASSPWTFTDTQYF
CDR3 DNA: TGTGCCAGCAGTCCCTGGACCTTCACAGATACGCAGTATTTT

D gene: .
J gene: TRBJ2-1
clone size: few
V gene: TRBV27
CDR3 protein: CASSLTGTIYNEQFF
CDR3 DNA: TGTGCCAGCAGTTTAACCGGGACCATCTACAATGAGCAGTTCTTC

D gene: TRBD2
J gene: TRBJ2-3
clone size: .
V gene: TRBV6-1
CDR3 protein: CASSASSEGGWDTQYF
CDR3 DNA: TGTGCCAGCAGCGCTAGTAGCGAGGGAGGGTGGGATACGCAGTATTTT

D gene: .
J gene: TRBJ1-1
clone size: many
V gene: TRBV4-1
CDR3 protein: CASSQGTADAFF
CDR3 DNA: TGCGCCAGCAGCCAAGGGACAGCGGACGCTTTCTTT

D gene: .
J gene: TRBJ2-7
clone size: .
V gene: TRBV4-1
CDR3 protein: CASSQDPPGGPRLYEQYF
CDR3 DNA: TGCGCCAGCAGCCAAGATCCGCCTGGAGGGCCCAGACTCTACGAGCAGTACTTC